Below are 16 T cell receptor beta chains sequenced from a single sample in a study of HIV-infected patients and healthy controls. Alpha and beta constant-region primers primed reverse transcription of about 500 ng RNA. Each of the alpha and beta chains got its own library through chain-specific third strand synthesis with indices. TCRdb fed the 5' RACE reads into MiXCR, producing one record per CDR3 protein. The table lists 18,000 or so distinct CDR3 sequences, about 9% of them singletons. No cell fractionation was done, so the repertoire covers all unsorted peripheral blood T cells. Sequencing was done on a sample of blood. Source of these receptors: an adult in good health.

This clonotype was recorded at least ten times. The CDR3 DNA sequence: TGTGCCAGCACACAGGGAAGAGAGCAGTACTTC. It is translated as CASTQGREQYF. This sequence joins TRBV25-1 and TRBJ2-7; D may be TRBD1 (6 bases). V lost 7 bases and J 7 bases, leaving 11 bases between the germline ends. This CDR3 spans 11 amino acids. From germline, CDR1 is MGHDK and CDR2 SYGVNS.

The chain combines TRBV5-6 with TRBJ1-2; tentative D call: TRBD1 (6 bases). The V end lost 1 base, the J end lost 4 bases, and 14 bases lay between the germline ends. Per the germline V gene, CDR1 is SGHDT and CDR2 is YYEEEE. CDR3 length: 15 amino acids. This CDR3 reads CASSLYRVSSYGYTF. CDR3 DNA: TGTGCCAGCAGCTTGTACAGGGTCTCGTCCTATGGCTACACCTTC.

This clonotype was observed many times. The J gene is TRBJ2-7, the V gene TRBV7-6; D possibly corresponds to TRBD1 (5 bases). Per germline, CDR1 SGHVS and CDR2 FNYEAQ. Deletions cut 5 bases from V and 2 bases from J, with 16 bases between. The CDR3 has 15 amino acids. This chain's CDR3 is CASSPQRTRPYEQYF. For the CDR3, the DNA is TGTGCCAGCAGCCCACAGAGGACACGACCCTACGAGCAGTACTTC.

This clonotype was counted many times. The chain recombines TRBV20-1 with TRBJ2-5; TRBD2 might be the D (5 bases). In germline, CDR1 is DFQATT, CDR2 SNEGSKA (reference sequence). This CDR3 region has 14 residues. V was cut by 6 bases and J by 4 bases, with 18 bases left in between. Here the CDR3 reads CSALVGIRGETQYF. DNA of the CDR3: TGCAGTGCCCTGGTCGGGATCCGGGGAGAGACCCAGTACTTC.

The rearrangement uses TRBV7-9 and TRBJ2-3; possibly TRBD2 for D (6 bases). The V end lost 5 bases, the J end lost 1 base, and 22 bases lay between the germline ends. This CDR3 has 18 amino acids. Germline V gives CDR1 SEHNR, CDR2 FQNEAQ (reference sequence). The CDR3 DNA follows: TGTGCCAGCAGCCCAAGACAAGGTCACACGGGAGGCACAGATACGCAGTATTTT. It is translated as CASSPRQGHTGGTDTQYF.

This clonotype qualifies as medium-sized. V gene TRBV6-6 combines with J gene TRBJ2-4; D remains ambiguous. The germline gives CDR1 MNHNY, CDR2 SVGAGI (reference sequence). This CDR3 region has 16 residues. V gave up 2 bases and J gave up 7 bases, with 18 bases separating them. CDR3 protein: CASSYGTVQHSNIQYF. CDR3 bases: TGTGCCAGCAGTTACGGCACGGTTCAGCACTCGAACATTCAGTACTTC.

Relative to its sample, this clonotype is medium-sized. V and J are TRBV9 and TRBJ2-2; D unclear. In germline, CDR1 is SGDLS, CDR2 YYNGEE. CDR3 size: 15 residues. Trimming removed 3 bases at V and 0 bases at J, with 9 bases between. CDR3 nucleotide sequence: TGTGCCAGCAGCGGCCGACTTACGAACACCGGGGAGCTGTTTTTT. It translates to CASSGRLTNTGELFF. The whole variable domain, remainder taken from reference TRBV9 and TRBJ2-2, is DSGVTQTPKHLITATGQRVTLRCSPRSGDLSVYWYQQSLDQGLQFLIQYYNGEERAKGNILERFSAQQFPDLHSELNLSSLELGDSALYFCASSGRLTNTGELFFGEGSRLTVL.

This clonotype was seen at least ten times. The chain is built from TRBV11-2 and TRBJ2-1, with TRBD2 identical over 13 bases. Germline values: CDR1 SGHAT, CDR2 FQNNGV. The CDR3 has 15 residues. V trimming: 6 bases; J trimming: 8 bases; junction bases outside the gene matches: 7. The CDR3, as DNA: TGTGCCAGCAGTTTGGTACTAGCGGGAGGGTATGAGCAGTTCTTC. Translation gives CASSLVLAGGYEQFF.

Ten or more counts support this clonotype. The chain links TRBV20-1 to TRBJ2-1, with D possibly matching TRBD1 (5 bases). The CDR3 spans 11 residues. CDR1 DFQATT and CDR2 SNEGSKA come from the germline V gene (reference sequence). The V and J ends lost 7 bases and 5 bases respectively, with 9 bases between them. In nucleotides, the CDR3 is TGCAGTGAGATAGGGGACAATGAGCAGTTCTTC. This encodes CSEIGDNEQFF.

There are many counts of this clonotype. V is TRBV5-1 and J is TRBJ2-1; D possibly uses TRBD1 or TRBD2 (5 bases each). Per the germline V gene, CDR1 is SGHRS and CDR2 is YFSETQ. The CDR3 contains 14 residues. V lost 2 bases, J lost 3 bases, and 9 bases lay in between. This CDR3 is CASSLGERYNEQFF. For the CDR3, the DNA is TGCGCCAGCAGCTTAGGGGAGCGCTACAATGAGCAGTTCTTC.

This clonotype was recorded at least ten times. The chain couples TRBV5-1 to TRBJ2-1, with D unresolved. This CDR3 is 14 amino acids long. Germline CDR1 SGHRS, CDR2 YFSETQ. Between the trimmed V and J ends, which lost 2 bases and 6 bases, there was a span of 12 bases. The CDR3 spells CASSFRPGGNEQFF. In nucleotides, the CDR3 is TGCGCCAGCAGCTTCCGTCCAGGCGGCAATGAGCAGTTCTTC.

This clonotype is classed as medium-sized. DNA of the CDR3: TGCAGTGCTAGAGATAGAAGCGGGAGTAGGGAGACCCAGTACTTC. Protein: CSARDRSGSRETQYF. V usage is TRBV20-1 and J usage is TRBJ2-5; 8 bases agree with TRBD2. The ends lost 0 bases at V and 5 bases at J; junction bases unmatched: 8. The CDR3 covers 15 residues. CDR1 DFQATT and CDR2 SNEGSKA come from the germline V gene (reference sequence).

This clonotype occurred many times. The genes are TRBV10-3 and TRBJ1-5; D is ambiguous. CDR3 length: 16 amino acids. V lost 2 bases and J lost 3, with 14 bases in between. Germline V gene sequence: CDR1 ENHRY, CDR2 SYGVKD. For the CDR3, the DNA is TGTGCCATCAGTGAGGGGCAAGGGAAACCCAATCAGCCCCAGCATTTT. This translates into CAISEGQGKPNQPQHF.

In its sample, this clonotype was seen many times. The rearrangement joins TRBV28 to TRBJ2-3; no firm D call. Germline CDR1 is MDHEN and CDR2 is SYDVKM. The ends were cut back, 2 bases at V and 3 bases at J, with 6 bases in the middle. The CDR3 has 13 residues. CDR3 in DNA: TGTGCCAGCAGTTTACGCCCAACAGATACGCAGTATTTT. Protein: CASSLRPTDTQYF.

The table lists this clonotype with many counts. The genes are TRBV28 and TRBJ2-3; D is ambiguous. CDR3 length: 14 amino acids. Germline V gene lookup returns CDR1 MDHEN and CDR2 SYDVKM. Trimming took off 6 bases at V and 4 bases at J, with 14 bases between the two ends. The chain's CDR3 is CASRTPRLADTQYF. The CDR3 DNA follows: TGTGCCAGCAGGACACCTAGGTTAGCAGATACGCAGTATTTT.

The chain recombines TRBV25-1 with TRBJ2-7; no firm D call. This CDR3 is 11 amino acids long. The V gene lost 2 bases and the J gene lost 9 bases, with 8 bases spanning the gap. Germline loops: CDR1 MGHDK, CDR2 SYGVNS. For the CDR3, the DNA is TGTGCCAGCAGTGAAACGGGTGGGCAGTACTTC. Protein product: CASSETGGQYF.